These 11 T cell receptor beta chains share one sample of origin, sequenced in a study of OX40 agonist ivuxolimab in advanced cancers. Library creation used the immunoSEQ multiplex PCR assay. TCRdb stores this immuneACCESS table with in-frame sequences only. Part of the clones is absent; in the studies checked, under half of the shortfall reflects unresolved V genes, and no reason is known for the rest. A total of roughly 73,000 clones appear in this sample, about 90% of them only once. Jointly, the top ten make up 2% to 2.5% of the sample. This material consisted of CD4+ or CD8+ T cells sorted from blood, taken in a trial of the OX40 agonist ivuxolimab. These receptors all stem from an adult with an advanced solid tumor such as melanoma, head and neck, liver or kidney cancer.

The rearrangement joins TRBV7-2 to TRBJ1-4; D remains ambiguous. This CDR3 comprises 16 residues. V was shortened by 5 bases and J by 0 bases, with 13 bases between the two germline ends. CDR1 and CDR2 (germline): SGHTA, FQGNSA. The CDR3 spells CASSPGPPATNEKLFF. DNA of the CDR3: TGTGCCAGCAGCCCTGGGCCCCCGGCAACTAATGAAAAACTGTTTTTT.

This chain joins TRBV6-1 and TRBJ2-4; D ambiguous. The CDR3 runs to 13 residues. The germline V and J ends were trimmed by 8 bases and 4 bases, with 12 bases remaining between them. Germline V gene data show CDR1 as MNHNS and CDR2 as SASEGT. The CDR3 loop reads CASRPGGKNIQYF. CDR3 nucleotides: TGTGCCAGCCGCCCAGGTGGGAAAAACATTCAGTACTTC.

The DNA for the CDR3 is TGCGCCAGCAGCCGTGGACCTCTCAATGAGCAGTTCTTC. Protein sequence: CASSRGPLNEQFF. The chain couples TRBV5-1 to TRBJ2-1; no firm D call. Germline CDR1 SGHRS, CDR2 YFSETQ. The CDR3 runs 13 residues. V gave up 4 bases and J gave up 6 bases, with 11 bases separating them.

The chain uses TRBV5-5 and TRBJ2-4; D gene uncertain. The V gene lost 4 bases and the J gene lost 8 bases, with 16 bases spanning the gap. The CDR3 is made up of 14 amino acids. CDR1 SGHKS and CDR2 YYEKEE come from the germline V gene (reference sequence). CDR3 nucleotides: TGTGCCAGCAGCCCCACCCGTTCCGAAGACATTCAGTACTTC. It codes for CASSPTRSEDIQYF.

The genes are TRBV2 and TRBJ1-1; 9 positions agree with TRBD1. This CDR3 has 12 amino acids. Germline V gene sequence: CDR1 SNHLY, CDR2 FYNNEI. V lost 2 bases to trimming and J lost 11 bases; unmatched junction nucleotides: 3. The CDR3 loop reads CASSETGGPAFF. For the CDR3, the DNA is TGTGCCAGCAGTGAAACAGGGGGCCCGGCTTTCTTT.

This clone was recorded only once. The V and J genes are TRBV14 and TRBJ2-1, with a possible D match to TRBD1 (9 bases). V was pared by 3 bases and J by 8 bases, with 35 bases between. CDR3 size: 21 residues. Germline V gene sequence: CDR1 SGHDN, CDR2 FVKESK. This CDR3 reads CASSQEDGTGFSGSFWHEQFF. For the CDR3, the DNA is TGTGCCAGCAGCCAGGAGGACGGGACAGGGTTCAGCGGGAGTTTTTGGCATGAGCAGTTCTTC.

The CDR3 DNA follows: TGCAGCGCAGAGGTGGGGGGGACCCAGTACTTC. It specifies CSAEVGGTQYF. J is TRBJ2-5 and V is TRBV20-1; a weak D match, TRBD2 (6 bases). The CDR3 loop spans 11 amino acids. Germline CDR1 and CDR2: DFQATT and SNEGSKA (reference sequence).

The V call is TRBV16, the J call TRBJ1-1; D is unclear. Trimming pared 4 bases from V and 5 bases from J, leaving 14 bases between. Germline V gene lookup returns CDR1 KGHSY and CDR2 FQNENV. CDR3 length equals 14 residues. CDR3 sequence reads: CASSLYVIATEAFF. The CDR3, as DNA: TGTGCCAGCAGCCTATACGTTATAGCAACTGAAGCTTTCTTT.

The chain employs TRBV19 and TRBJ1-2; TRBD1 matches at 8 bases. Germline loops: CDR1 LNHDA, CDR2 SQIVND (reference sequence). Losses at the gene ends were 5 bases for V and 1 base for J; bases not matched to a gene: 9. CDR3 size: 16 residues. This chain's CDR3 is CASSVPPGGDNYGYTF. The CDR3 DNA sequence: TGTGCCAGTAGTGTCCCTCCAGGGGGCGATAACTATGGCTACACCTTC.

The rearrangement links TRBV19 to TRBJ2-3; a weak D match, TRBD1 (6 bases). V was cut by 5 bases and J by 0 bases, with 12 bases left in between. In germline, CDR1 is LNHDA, CDR2 SQIVND (reference sequence). There are 15 residues in the CDR3. The CDR3 spells CASSPDRTSTDTQYF. For the CDR3, the DNA is TGTGCCAGTAGTCCCGACAGGACAAGCACAGATACGCAGTATTTT.

V is TRBV10-3 and J is TRBJ2-3; TRBD2 is a possible D gene (6 bases). CDR1 ENHRY and CDR2 SYGVKD come from the germline V gene. With 6 bases removed from V and 1 base from J, the gap between germline ends came to 11 bases. The CDR3 totals 14 residues. CDR3 loop: CAIRDGGRTDTQYF. The DNA for the CDR3 is TGTGCCATCAGGGACGGGGGACGCACAGATACGCAGTATTTT.